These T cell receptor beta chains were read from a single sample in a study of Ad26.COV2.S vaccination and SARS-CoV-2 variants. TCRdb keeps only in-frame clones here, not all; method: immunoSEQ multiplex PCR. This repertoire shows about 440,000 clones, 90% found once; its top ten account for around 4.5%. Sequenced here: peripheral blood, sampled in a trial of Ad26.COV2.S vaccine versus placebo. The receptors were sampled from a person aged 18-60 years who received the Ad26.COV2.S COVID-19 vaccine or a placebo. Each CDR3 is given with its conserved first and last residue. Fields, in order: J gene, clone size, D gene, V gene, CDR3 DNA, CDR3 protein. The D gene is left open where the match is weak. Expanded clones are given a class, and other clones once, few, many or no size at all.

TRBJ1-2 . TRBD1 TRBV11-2 TGTGCCAGCAGCCCGTTGGGCCAGGGGGCTTATCAGGGTGGCTACACCTTC CASSPLGQGAYQGGYTF
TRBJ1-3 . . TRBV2 TGTGCCAGCAGTTCTCAGGGGTCCGGAAACACCATATATTTT CASSSQGSGNTIYF
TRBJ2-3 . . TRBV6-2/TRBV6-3 TGTGCCAGCAGTTACCCCGGGGCTAGCACAGATACGCAGTATTTT CASSYPGASTDTQYF
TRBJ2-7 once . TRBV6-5 TGTGCCAGCAGTTACGTGACTAACCAAGGCTACGAGCAGTACTTC CASSYVTNQGYEQYF
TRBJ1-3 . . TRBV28 TGTGCCAGCAGTTTAGCTCCGGGGGCGCGGGGAAACACCATATATTTT CASSLAPGARGNTIYF
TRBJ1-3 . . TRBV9 TGTGCCAGCAGCGTAGATGTCGGGGCTGGAAACACCATATATTTT CASSVDVGAGNTIYF
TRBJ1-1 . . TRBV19 TGTGCCAGTAGTGTCCCAGTTCCGAACACTGAAGCTTTCTTT CASSVPVPNTEAFF
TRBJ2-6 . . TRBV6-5 TGTGCCAGCTCCATGGAGGTGACTGGGGCCAACGTCCTGACTTTC CASSMEVTGANVLTF
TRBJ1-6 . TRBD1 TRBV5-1 TGCGCCAGCAGCGACCGACAGGGGCCAACTTCACCCCTCCACTTT CASSDRQGPTSPLHF
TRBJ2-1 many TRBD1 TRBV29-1 TGCAGCGTTGAAGTATTAGGGACAGGCAATAACTACAATGAGCAGTTCTTC CSVEVLGTGNNYNEQFF
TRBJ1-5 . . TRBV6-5 TGTGCCAGCAGTTCGCGGGGGAGTAAGAGCAATCAGCCCCAGCATTTT CASSSRGSKSNQPQHF
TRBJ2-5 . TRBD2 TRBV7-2 TGTGCCAGCAGCAAAAGTAGCGGGAGGGGGGAAGAGACCCAGTACTTC CASSKSSGRGEETQYF
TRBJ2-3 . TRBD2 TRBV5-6 TGTGCCAGCAGCTTGTGGTCAGCGGGAGGCCCAGATACGCAGTATTTT CASSLWSAGGPDTQYF
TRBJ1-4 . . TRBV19 TGTGCCAGTAGGGGAGGATACACGAAAACCCTCAAGGAAAAACTGTTTTTT CASRGGYTKTLKEKLFF
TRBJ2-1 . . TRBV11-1 TGTGCCAGCAGCCTCGAGGGGTTTTCCTACAATGAGCAGTTCTTC CASSLEGFSYNEQFF
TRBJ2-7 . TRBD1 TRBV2 TGTGCCAGCAGTTTAGAAGGACAGGGGGCTTACGAGCAGTACTTC CASSLEGQGAYEQYF
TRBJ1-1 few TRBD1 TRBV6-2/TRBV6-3 TGTGCCAGCAGTTACCAAGTCGACAGGGGGGTGAACACTGAAGCTTTCTTT CASSYQVDRGVNTEAFF
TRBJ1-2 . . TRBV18 TGTGCCAGCTCGGCGGGGGGCATGTTGGGCTACACCTTC CASSAGGMLGYTF
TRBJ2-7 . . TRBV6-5 TGTGCCATCCAGAGAACTGGTTCCTACGAGCAGTACTTC CAIQRTGSYEQYF
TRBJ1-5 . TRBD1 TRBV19 TGTGCCAGTAGTACCCAGGACAGGGATGATCAGCCCCAGCATTTT CASSTQDRDDQPQHF
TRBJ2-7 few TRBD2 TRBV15 TGTGCCACCAGCAGAGCTCGGGAGGGGGCCTACGAGCAGTACTTC CATSRAREGAYEQYF
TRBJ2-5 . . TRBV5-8 TGTGCCAGCAGCTCCGATCATCGGGGGCAAGAGACCCAGTACTTC CASSSDHRGQETQYF
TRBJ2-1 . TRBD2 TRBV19 TGTGCCAGTAGTAGGATTAGCGGGGAAAAAAATGAGCAGTTCTTC CASSRISGEKNEQFF
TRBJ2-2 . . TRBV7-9 TGTGCCAGCAGCTTAAAGTGGGCTGGGAGGAGTAACACCGGGGAGCTGTTTTTT CASSLKWAGRSNTGELFF
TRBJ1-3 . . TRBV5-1 TGCGCCAGCAGCCCCGGGGGGGCCTCTGGAAACACCATATATTTT CASSPGGASGNTIYF
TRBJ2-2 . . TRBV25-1 TGTGCCAGCAGTGGGCTTTACACCGGGGAGCTGTTTTTT CASSGLYTGELFF
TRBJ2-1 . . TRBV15 TGTGCCACCAGCCTCGACAATGAGCAGTTCTTC CATSLDNEQFF
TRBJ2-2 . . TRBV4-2 TGTGCCAGCAGCCAAGTCTCCGGGGAGCTGTTTTTT CASSQVSGELFF
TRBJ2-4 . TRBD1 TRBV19 TGTGCCAGTAGTATCATAAACAGGGGAAACATTCAGTACTTC CASSIINRGNIQYF
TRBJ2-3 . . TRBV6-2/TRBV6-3 TGTGCCAGCAGTTCGGGCGGGGCGGGGGATACGCAGTATTTT CASSSGGAGDTQYF
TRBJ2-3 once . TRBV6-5 TGTGCCAGCGCGCGTTCGGCGGGGATCACAGATACGCAGTATTTT CASARSAGITDTQYF
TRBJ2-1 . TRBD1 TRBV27 TGTGCCACCACGCCGGGACAGAACTACAATGAGCAGTTCTTC CATTPGQNYNEQFF
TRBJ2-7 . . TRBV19 TGTGCCAGTGCTACGGCCTACGAGCAGTACTTC CASATAYEQYF
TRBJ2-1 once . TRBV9 TGTGCCAGCAGCGTAGCGGAGCGGGCGAACAATGAGCAGTTCTTC CASSVAERANNEQFF
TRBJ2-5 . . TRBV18 TGTGCCAGCTCACCATACTTCGGTGGGAGCCAAGAGACCCAGTACTTC CASSPYFGGSQETQYF
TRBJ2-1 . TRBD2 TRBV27 TGTGCCAGCAGTTTGACTAGCGGGGATTACAATGAGCAGTTCTTC CASSLTSGDYNEQFF
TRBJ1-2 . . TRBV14 TGTGCCAGCAGCGAACAAGGAAACTATGGCTACACCTTC CASSEQGNYGYTF
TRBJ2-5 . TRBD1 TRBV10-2 TGCGCCAGCACCGATTTCGGACAGGGGGCCGAGACCCAGTACTTC CASTDFGQGAETQYF
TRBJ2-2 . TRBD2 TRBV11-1 TGTGCCAGCAGCTTAGGTCTAGCGGGAGTAGCCGGGGAGCTGTTTTTT CASSLGLAGVAGELFF
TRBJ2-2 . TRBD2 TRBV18 TGTGCCAGCTCACCAAGGATTACCGGAGGGACTAGGGTCACCGGGGAGCTGTTTTTT CASSPRITGGTRVTGELFF
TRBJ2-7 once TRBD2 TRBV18 TGTGCCAGCTCTCTTGGACGCGGCGGGAGGTCGGGCGAGCAGTACTTC CASSLGRGGRSGEQYF
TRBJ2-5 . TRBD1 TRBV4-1 TGCGCCAGCAGCCAAGTGGGGCAGGGGGAAGAGACCCAGTACTTC CASSQVGQGEETQYF
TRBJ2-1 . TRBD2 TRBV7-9 TGTGCCAGCAGCGTCTCTAGCGGCCGCTCCTACAATGAGCAGTTCTTC CASSVSSGRSYNEQFF
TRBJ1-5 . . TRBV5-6 TGTGCCAGCAGCCCGGGAGGCGGCTCCCGTTCTCTAGCCCAGCATTTT CASSPGGGSRSLAQHF
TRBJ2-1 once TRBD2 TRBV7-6 TGTGCCAGCAGCTCCGGACTAGCGGGAGGTGACAATGAGCAGTTCTTC CASSSGLAGGDNEQFF
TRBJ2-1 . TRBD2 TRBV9 TGTGCCAGCAGCGTAGACAGCGGGAGGTCTGATGAGCAGTTCTTC CASSVDSGRSDEQFF
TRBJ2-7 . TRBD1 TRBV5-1 TGCGCCAGCACCGACCGGACAGGGGCGGGCGAGCAGTACTTC CASTDRTGAGEQYF